A selection of T cell receptor beta chains follows, all from one sample in a study of response to subunit inactivated influenza vaccine. TCRdb passed the RT-PCR reads through MiXCR, listing each CDR3 protein once. This sample has about 570,000 distinct CDR3 sequences, with about 11% found just once. The same specimen was also included in a second study, on T cells expressing NK-cell markers.

Sequencing was performed on PBMCs from blood, taken on the day of vaccination. Source of these receptors: a man in his fifties who received an inactivated influenza vaccine. The CDR3 runs from the conserved cysteine through the conserved F or W. Each record gives: J gene, clone size, D gene, V gene, CDR3 DNA, CDR3 protein. The D gene is left open where the match is weak. Clone size is given for some rows only: seen once, a few or many times, or a class if the clone is expanded.

>TRBJ2-1|NA|NA|TRBV6-5
TGTGCCAGCAGTTACTCCCGGGGGGCCTTTTTGAGTGAGCAGTTCTTC
CASSYSRGAFLSEQFF
>TRBJ1-1|NA|TRBD1|TRBV6-1
TGTGCCAGCTACCGGGACAGGAACACTGAAGCTTTCTTT
CASYRDRNTEAFF
>TRBJ2-3|NA|NA|TRBV4-3
TGCGCCAGCAGCGTCCGACTAGGAGAAGATACGCAGTATTTT
CASSVRLGEDTQYF
>TRBJ2-1|many|NA|TRBV5-8
TGTGCCACCGAAACTAACCGGGACATGAGCTCCTACAATGAGCAGTTCTTC
CATETNRDMSSYNEQFF
>TRBJ2-2|NA|NA|TRBV6-1
TGTGCCAGCAGTGGCCGCGGGACACTGAACACCGGGGAGCTGTTTTTT
CASSGRGTLNTGELFF
>TRBJ1-4|NA|TRBD1|TRBV11-2
TGTGCCAGCAGCTCCGAGGGACAGCGTAATGAAAAACTGTTTTTT
CASSSEGQRNEKLFF
>TRBJ1-1|NA|TRBD1|TRBV6-1
TGTGCCAGCAGTGATACAGGGGGAAGGCCGAACACTGAAGCTTTCTTT
CASSDTGGRPNTEAFF
>TRBJ2-2|many|NA|TRBV11-2
TGTGCCAGCAGCTCCCGCTTCGAAAACGGGGAGCTGTTTTTT
CASSSRFENGELFF
>TRBJ2-2|NA|NA|TRBV24-1
TGTGCCACCAGCTCTGATCCCGGGGAGCTGTTTTTT
CATSSDPGELFF
>TRBJ1-2|NA|NA|TRBV4-3
TGCGCCAGCAGCCAAGGACAAGTTGGCTATGGCTACACCTTC
CASSQGQVGYGYTF
>TRBJ2-1|many|TRBD1|TRBV20-1
TGCAGTGCCTCCGAGACAGGGAAATCCTACAATGAGCAGTTCTTC
CSASETGKSYNEQFF
>TRBJ2-2|few|TRBD2|TRBV20-1
TGCAGTGCTGAGGGGACTAAAAACACCGGGGAGCTGTTTTTT
CSAEGTKNTGELFF
>TRBJ1-5|NA|TRBD1|TRBV2
TGTGCCAGCAGGAATCAGGGGGCTAGCAATCAGCCCCAGCATTTT
CASRNQGASNQPQHF
>TRBJ2-1|few|TRBD2|TRBV9
TGTGCCAGCAGCGACGCTAGCGGGTACAATGAGCAGTTCTTC
CASSDASGYNEQFF
>TRBJ2-1|few|TRBD2|TRBV9
TGTGCCAGCAGCTTCATACTAGCGGGAGAGCAGTTCTTC
CASSFILAGEQFF
>TRBJ2-1|many|NA|TRBV12-3/TRBV12-4
TGTGCCAGCAGGGCATCTGACAATGAGCAGTTCTTC
CASRASDNEQFF
>TRBJ2-7|NA|TRBD1|TRBV12-3/TRBV12-4
TGTGCCAGCAGCGGACAGGGTTCAAACGAGCAGTACTTC
CASSGQGSNEQYF
>TRBJ2-3|few|NA|TRBV10-3
TGTGCCATCAGGACCGTGGCCACAGATACGCAGTATTTT
CAIRTVATDTQYF
>TRBJ1-2|few|TRBD1|TRBV29-1
TGCAGCGTCATGTCCGGGACAGGGAATCTTGACGGCTACACCTTC
CSVMSGTGNLDGYTF
>TRBJ1-5|many|NA|TRBV27
TGTGCCAGCAGTTTATTGGGGGATAGCGATCAGCCCCAGCATTTT
CASSLLGDSDQPQHF
>TRBJ2-1|few|TRBD2|TRBV12-3/TRBV12-4
TGTGCCAGCAGCCCTAGGCTAGCGGGAGTTAAAAATGAGCAGTTCTTC
CASSPRLAGVKNEQFF
>TRBJ2-5|NA|NA|TRBV5-6
TGTGCCAGCAGCTTGGCATGGGGCGGGTTCGGAGAGACCCAGTACTTC
CASSLAWGGFGETQYF
>TRBJ2-1|few|TRBD1|TRBV7-9
TGTGCCAGCAGTATACAGGGGACTGAGCAGTTCTTC
CASSIQGTEQFF
>TRBJ2-1|few|NA|TRBV11-2
TGTGCCAGCAGCTTAGAACGGCAGGCGAATGAGCAGTTCTTC
CASSLERQANEQFF
>TRBJ2-5|few|TRBD1|TRBV5-1
TGCGCCAGCAGCCTGGGTTACAGGGGGTATGACCAAGAGACCCAGTACTTC
CASSLGYRGYDQETQYF
>TRBJ2-7|few|NA|TRBV20-1
TGCAGTGCTAGGACCATTAGCTCCTACGAGCAGTACTTC
CSARTISSYEQYF
>TRBJ2-4|NA|TRBD1|TRBV20-1
TGCAGTGCTAGTTTGGTCAGGGGGACCAAAAACATTCAGTACTTC
CSASLVRGTKNIQYF
>TRBJ2-1|few|NA|TRBV3-1
TGTGCCAGCAGCCAAGGAGGGCTAGGCAATGAGCAGTTCTTC
CASSQGGLGNEQFF
>TRBJ2-7|few|TRBD1|TRBV9
TGTGCCAGCAGCGTAGGGTGGGGACAGGACTACGAGCAGTACTTC
CASSVGWGQDYEQYF
>TRBJ2-7|few|NA|TRBV6-2/TRBV6-3
TGTGCCAGCGGGGGGACAGTCTACGAGCAGTACTTC
CASGGTVYEQYF
>TRBJ2-1|few|TRBD2|TRBV7-7
TGTGCTAGCAGTATAGCGGGGGGGAATGAGCAGTTCTTC
CASSIAGGNEQFF
>TRBJ2-2|few|TRBD2|TRBV28
TGTGCCAGCAGTTTAAGCGGGGAGATCACCGGGGAGCTGTTTTTT
CASSLSGEITGELFF
>TRBJ2-1|few|NA|TRBV29-1
TGCAGCGTTCGAGAGCGGGTTCTCTCCTACAATGAGCAGTTCTTC
CSVRERVLSYNEQFF
>TRBJ1-3|NA|TRBD1|TRBV3-1
TGTGCCAGCAGCCCCAGCGCAGGGGGTGGGAGAAACACCATATATTTT
CASSPSAGGGRNTIYF
>TRBJ1-3|NA|TRBD1|TRBV7-6
TGTGCCAGCAGCTTAGGACAGGGGTCTGGAAACACCATATATTTT
CASSLGQGSGNTIYF
>TRBJ1-2|NA|TRBD1|TRBV6-5
TGTGCCAGCAGTTCGGGGACAGGGGGAACCTATGGCTACACCTTC
CASSSGTGGTYGYTF
>TRBJ1-1|NA|NA|TRBV18
TGTGCCAGCTCCCCACGGCTAGAGTCCACTGAAGCTTTCTTT
CASSPRLESTEAFF
>TRBJ2-7|many|TRBD2|TRBV5-1
TGCGCCAGCAGCTTCGGAAGCGGGAGAAGGATGAACGAGCAGTACTTC
CASSFGSGRRMNEQYF
>TRBJ1-2|many|NA|TRBV29-1
TGCAGCGTTGACCGAGTGACAACTAACTATGGCTACACCTTC
CSVDRVTTNYGYTF
>TRBJ2-7|few|NA|TRBV12-3/TRBV12-4
TGTGCCAGCAGACTAGGGAGGGGGGGACCCTACGAGCAGTACTTC
CASRLGRGGPYEQYF
>TRBJ1-1|NA|TRBD1|TRBV7-2
TGTGCCAGCAGCTTAGTGGCCGGGACAGGGCAGAACACTGAAGCTTTCTTT
CASSLVAGTGQNTEAFF
>TRBJ2-1|many|TRBD2|TRBV6-2/TRBV6-3
TGTGCCAGCAGTACGGGCCTAGCGGGATACAATGAGCAGTTCTTC
CASSTGLAGYNEQFF
>TRBJ1-1|few|NA|TRBV9
TGTGCCAGCAGCCCAAGCCAATGGGCTGAAGCTTTCTTT
CASSPSQWAEAFF
>TRBJ2-1|NA|NA|TRBV24-1
TGTGCCACCAGTGATTTACGGGGTACTAGCTCCTACAATGAGCAGTTCTTC
CATSDLRGTSSYNEQFF
>TRBJ2-1|many|TRBD1|TRBV6-5
TGTGCCAGCAGTTCCAGGGGGCGGGACAATGAGCAGTTCTTC
CASSSRGRDNEQFF
>TRBJ2-5|many|NA|TRBV28
TGTGCCAGCCGCAGGATTTACCAAGAGACCCAGTACTTC
CASRRIYQETQYF
>TRBJ2-5|NA|NA|TRBV5-1
TGCGCCAGCAGTGCTAGCGCGGAGACCCAGTACTTC
CASSASAETQYF
>TRBJ2-2|few|NA|TRBV5-1
TGCGCCAGCAGCTTTTCGACACCGAACACCGGGGAGCTGTTTTTT
CASSFSTPNTGELFF
>TRBJ2-1|many|NA|TRBV20-1
TGCAGTCCCCTACCCGTCGGAGCGAGGACCTATGAGCAGTTCTTC
CSPLPVGARTYEQFF
>TRBJ2-1|NA|NA|TRBV5-6
TGTGCCAGCAGCAAAACCGGGATCTACAATGAGCAGTTCTTC
CASSKTGIYNEQFF
>TRBJ2-2|NA|NA|TRBV20-1
TGCAGTGCTAGAGCGCCCTCCGGGCTCAGAGGCTCACCCGTCGGGGAGCTGTTTTTT
CSARAPSGLRGSPVGELFF